The 9 T cell receptor beta chains given below trace back to one sample, sequenced in a study of regulatory T cells in long-lasting Graves disease (dated by TCRdb to about 2021). This sample's time point label indicates: newly diagnosed GD, antithyroid drugs for less than 3 months. For both TCR sequencing and RNA sequencing, RNA was extracted from PBMCs in TRIzol. Receptor amplification or capture employed multiplex PCR. These reads were obtained on an Illumina HiSeq 4000. TCR beta libraries were built with iRepertoire HTBI primers and Arm-PCR amplification of CDR3 regions. The public reads were reprocessed in TCRdb via fastp at Q25 and MiXCR, keeping in-frame beta chains. Duplicate CDR3 protein sequences are folded into a single record with the most common DNA and genes. This sample comprises 600,000 to 650,000 distinct CDR3 sequences, about 16% of them detected only once. 15% to 20% of the sample belongs to the ten largest clones.

The sample also formed part of further work on T cells in Graves' hyperthyroidism and ophthalmopathy.

This specimen consisted of peripheral blood mononuclear cells (PBMCs), obtained at new diagnosis, from a patient treated with antithyroid drugs. These receptors all come from a woman younger than 45 with Graves disease. Donor details come from another sample of the same person, matched by shared clones.

The V gene is TRBV9, the J gene TRBJ1-4, with D perhaps matching TRBD1 (5 bases). Trimming shortened V by 2 bases and J by 3 bases, and 11 bases separated the two germline ends. The CDR3 is 15 residues long. The germline V gene has CDR1 SGDLS and CDR2 YYNGEE. CDR3 bases: TGTGCCAGCAGCGTGGGGGGGATGGCTAATGAAAAACTGTTTTTT. Its protein is CASSVGGMANEKLFF.

The chain is built from TRBV19 and TRBJ1-5, with 9 positions matching TRBD1. The CDR3 has 17 residues. The V and J ends lost 5 bases and 2 bases, in that order; junction bases with no gene match: 10. Looked up from germline, CDR1 is LNHDA and CDR2 is SQIVND (reference sequence). The CDR3, as DNA: TGTGCCAGTAGTGGGGGTGGGACAGGGAAAGGCAATCAGCCCCAGCATTTT. Its translation is CASSGGGTGKGNQPQHF.

The rearrangement links TRBV5-1 to TRBJ2-2; TRBD2 is a possible D gene (5 bases). Trimming stripped 9 bases from V and 6 bases from J, with 15 bases between. Germline V lookup: CDR1 SGHRS, CDR2 YFSETQ. The CDR3 has 13 amino acids. Here the CDR3 reads CATRRPNAGELFF. As DNA, the CDR3 is TGCGCCACCAGGAGGCCAAACGCCGGGGAGCTGTTTTTT.

As for this clonotype: Compared with germline, one end of the junction differs, possibly owing to a read error. The chain has TRBV5-1 and TRBJ1-3; 8 nucleotides align to TRBD1. Looked up from germline, CDR1 is SGHRS and CDR2 is YFSETQ. The CDR3 is 14 amino acids. CDR3 amino acids: CASSWTGTGNTIYF. The CDR3 coding sequence is TGTGCCAGCAGCTGGACAGGGACTGGAAACACCATATATTTT.

For this clonotype: A much larger clone sits a single nucleotide away, making a read error possible. The chain recombines TRBV28 with TRBJ1-6; D is unclear. This CDR3 is 15 amino acids long. Germline V gene sequence: CDR1 MDHEN, CDR2 SYDVKM. CDR3 in amino acids: CASSPAGVGNSPLYF. The CDR3 DNA is TGTGCCAGCAGCCCCGCTGGGGTTGGTAATTCACCCCTCTACTTT.

The chain has TRBV28 and TRBJ2-7; a weak D match, TRBD2 (7 bases). Trimming took 4 bases from V and 1 from J, leaving 14 bases between them. The CDR3 consists of 15 residues. Per the germline V gene, CDR1 is MDHEN and CDR2 is SYDVKM. In DNA, the CDR3 is TGTGCCAGCAGTTCTCGGGGGGCGCTTTCCTACGAGCAGTACTTC. Translation: CASSSRGALSYEQYF.

This clonotype showed up many times. The chain carries TRBV3-1 and TRBJ1-1; D not certain. Trimming stripped 4 bases from V and 5 bases from J, with 17 bases between. This CDR3 has 15 amino acids. From germline, CDR1 is LGHDT and CDR2 YNNKEL (reference sequence). The CDR3 sequence: CASSPGNQWWTEAFF. The CDR3 bases are TGTGCCAGCAGCCCCGGGAATCAGTGGTGGACTGAAGCTTTCTTT.

This clonotype showed up just a few times. This sequence joins TRBV20-1 and TRBJ2-3; possibly TRBD2 for D (5 bases). Per germline, CDR1 DFQATT and CDR2 SNEGSKA (reference sequence). V gave up 7 bases and J gave up 0 bases, with 11 bases separating them. The CDR3 has 13 amino acids. For the CDR3, the DNA is TGCAGTGAAGCGGAATCTAGCACAGATACGCAGTATTTT. Encoded protein: CSEAESSTDTQYF.

This clonotype has more than one count but fewer than ten. This chain connects TRBV19 to TRBJ2-2; 12 bases align to TRBD2. The V gene end was trimmed by 4 bases and the J gene end by 5 bases; junction bases not matched to a gene: 2. This CDR3 contains 15 residues. The germline V gene encodes CDR1 LNHDA and CDR2 SQIVND (reference sequence). This CDR3 reads CASSTTSGGTGELFF. The CDR3 DNA reads as TGTGCCAGTAGTACGACTAGCGGGGGAACCGGGGAGCTGTTTTTT.